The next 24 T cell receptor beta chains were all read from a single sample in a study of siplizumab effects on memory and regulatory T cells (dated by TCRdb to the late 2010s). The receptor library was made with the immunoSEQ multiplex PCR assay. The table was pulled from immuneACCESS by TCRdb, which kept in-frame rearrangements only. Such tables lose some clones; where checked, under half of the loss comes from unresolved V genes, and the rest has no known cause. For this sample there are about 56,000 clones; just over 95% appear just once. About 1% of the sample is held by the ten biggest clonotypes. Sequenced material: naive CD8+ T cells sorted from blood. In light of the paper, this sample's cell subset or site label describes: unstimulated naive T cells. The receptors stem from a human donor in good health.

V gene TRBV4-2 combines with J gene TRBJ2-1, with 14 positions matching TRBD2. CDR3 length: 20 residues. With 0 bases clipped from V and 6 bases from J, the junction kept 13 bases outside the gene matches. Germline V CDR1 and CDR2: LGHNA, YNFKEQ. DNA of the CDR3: TGTGCCAGCAGCCAAGATCTCTGGGGGACTAGCGGGAGTCGGGGCAATGAGCAGTTCTTC. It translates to CASSQDLWGTSGSRGNEQFF.

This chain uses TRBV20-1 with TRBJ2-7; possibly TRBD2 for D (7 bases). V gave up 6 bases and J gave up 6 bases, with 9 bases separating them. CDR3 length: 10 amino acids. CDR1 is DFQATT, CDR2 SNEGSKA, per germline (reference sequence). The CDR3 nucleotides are TGCAGTGCAGGGGGGGGCGAGCAGTACTTC. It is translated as CSAGGGEQYF.

CDR3 DNA: TGTGCCAGCAGCTTCGCAGGGTTTAGCTCCTACGAGCAGTACTTC. It encodes CASSFAGFSSYEQYF. The genes are TRBV7-2 and TRBJ2-7; D is possibly TRBD1 (5 bases). There are 15 residues in the CDR3. V was shortened by 3 bases and J by 0 bases, with 12 bases between the two germline ends. Looked up from germline, CDR1 is SGHTA and CDR2 is FQGNSA.

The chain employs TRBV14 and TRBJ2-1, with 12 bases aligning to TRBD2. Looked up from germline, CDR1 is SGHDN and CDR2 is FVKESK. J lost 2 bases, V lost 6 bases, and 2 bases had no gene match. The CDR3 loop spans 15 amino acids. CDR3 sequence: CASSLAGGPYNEQFF. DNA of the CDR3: TGTGCCAGCAGTCTAGCGGGAGGGCCCTACAATGAGCAGTTCTTC. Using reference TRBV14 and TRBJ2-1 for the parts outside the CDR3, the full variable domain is EAGVTQFPSHSVIEKGQTVTLRCDPISGHDNLYWYRRVMGKEIKFLLHFVKESKQDESGMPNNRFLAERTGGTYSTLKVQPAELEDSGVYFCASSLAGGPYNEQFFGPGTRLTVL.

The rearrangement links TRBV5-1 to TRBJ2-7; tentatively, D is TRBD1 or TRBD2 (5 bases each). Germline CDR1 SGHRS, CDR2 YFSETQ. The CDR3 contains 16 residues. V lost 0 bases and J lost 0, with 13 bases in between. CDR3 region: CASSLGWGPSSYEQYF. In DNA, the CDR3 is TGCGCCAGCAGCTTGGGATGGGGACCGAGCTCCTACGAGCAGTACTTC.

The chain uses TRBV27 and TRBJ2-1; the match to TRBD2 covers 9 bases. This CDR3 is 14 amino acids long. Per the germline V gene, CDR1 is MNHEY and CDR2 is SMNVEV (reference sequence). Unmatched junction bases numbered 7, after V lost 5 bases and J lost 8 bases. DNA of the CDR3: TGTGCCAGCAGTCCTCCACTAGCGGGCCATGAGCAGTTCTTC. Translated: CASSPPLAGHEQFF.

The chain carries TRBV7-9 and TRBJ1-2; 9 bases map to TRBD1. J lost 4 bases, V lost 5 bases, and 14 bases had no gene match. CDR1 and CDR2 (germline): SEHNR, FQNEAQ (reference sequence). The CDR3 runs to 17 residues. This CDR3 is CASSPSRDRESTYGYTF. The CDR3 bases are TGTGCCAGCAGCCCGTCCCGGGACAGGGAAAGCACCTATGGCTACACCTTC.

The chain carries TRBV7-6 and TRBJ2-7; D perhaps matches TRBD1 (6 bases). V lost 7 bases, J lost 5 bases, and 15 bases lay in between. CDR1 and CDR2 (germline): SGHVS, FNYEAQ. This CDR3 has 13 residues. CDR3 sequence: CASTGQPGNEQYF. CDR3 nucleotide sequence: TGTGCCAGCACCGGACAGCCGGGGAACGAGCAGTACTTC.

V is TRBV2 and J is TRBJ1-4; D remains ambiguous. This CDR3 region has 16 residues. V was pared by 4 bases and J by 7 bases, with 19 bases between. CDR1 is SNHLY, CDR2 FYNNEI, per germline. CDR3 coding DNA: TGTGCCAGCAGTGTGTTGTTCGGAACCGTAGGTGAAAAACTGTTTTTT. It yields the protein CASSVLFGTVGEKLFF.

CDR3 bases: TGTGCCAGCAGTTTATTGGGTGGCCAAGAGACCCAGTACTTC. Amino acids: CASSLLGGQETQYF. The chain is built from TRBV27 and TRBJ2-5, with D hard to call. With 1 base removed from V and 1 base from J, the gap between germline ends came to 7 bases. The CDR3 has 14 amino acids. The V gene's germline CDR1 is MNHEY and CDR2 SMNVEV (reference sequence).

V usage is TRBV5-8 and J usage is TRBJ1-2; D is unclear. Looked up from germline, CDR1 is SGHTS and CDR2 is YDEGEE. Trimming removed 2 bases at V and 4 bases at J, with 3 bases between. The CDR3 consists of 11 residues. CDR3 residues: CASSLAYGYTF. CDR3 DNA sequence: TGTGCCAGCAGCTTAGCCTATGGCTACACCTTC.

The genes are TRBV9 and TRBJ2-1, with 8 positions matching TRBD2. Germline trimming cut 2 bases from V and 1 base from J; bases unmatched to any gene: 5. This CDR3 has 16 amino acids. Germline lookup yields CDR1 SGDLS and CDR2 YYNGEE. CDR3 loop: CASSVLAGMSYNEQFF. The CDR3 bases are TGTGCCAGCAGCGTTTTAGCGGGAATGTCCTACAATGAGCAGTTCTTC.

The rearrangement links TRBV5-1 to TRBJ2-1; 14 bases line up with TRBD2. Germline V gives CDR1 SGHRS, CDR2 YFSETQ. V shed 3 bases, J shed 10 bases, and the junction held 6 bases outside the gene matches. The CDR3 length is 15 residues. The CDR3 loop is CASSYGLAGGGEQFF. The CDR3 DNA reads TGCGCCAGCAGCTACGGACTAGCGGGAGGTGGGGAGCAGTTCTTC.

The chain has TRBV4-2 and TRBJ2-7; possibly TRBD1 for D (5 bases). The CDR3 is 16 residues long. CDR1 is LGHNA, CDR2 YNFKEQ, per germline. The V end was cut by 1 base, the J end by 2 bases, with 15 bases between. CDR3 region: CASSQATGQGAYEQYF. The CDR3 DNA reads TGTGCCAGCAGCCAAGCCACGGGCCAAGGGGCCTACGAGCAGTACTTC.

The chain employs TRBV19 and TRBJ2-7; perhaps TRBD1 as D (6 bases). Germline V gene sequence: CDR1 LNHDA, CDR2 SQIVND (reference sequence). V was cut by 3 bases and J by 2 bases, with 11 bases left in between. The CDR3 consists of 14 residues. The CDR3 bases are TGTGCCAGTAGTATGATAGGACAGCCCTACGAGCAGTACTTC. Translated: CASSMIGQPYEQYF. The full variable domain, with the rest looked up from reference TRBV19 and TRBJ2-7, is DGGITQSPKYLFRKEGQNVTLSCEQNLNHDAMYWYRQDPGQGLRLIYYSQIVNDFQKGDIAEGYSVSREKKESFPLTVTSAQKNPTAFYLCASSMIGQPYEQYFGPGTRLTVT.

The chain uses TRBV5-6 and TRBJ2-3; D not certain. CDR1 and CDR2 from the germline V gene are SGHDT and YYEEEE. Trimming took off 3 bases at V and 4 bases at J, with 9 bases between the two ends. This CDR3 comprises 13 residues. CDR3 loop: CASSSLLPDTQYF. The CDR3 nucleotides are TGTGCCAGCAGCTCACTTCTCCCAGATACGCAGTATTTT.

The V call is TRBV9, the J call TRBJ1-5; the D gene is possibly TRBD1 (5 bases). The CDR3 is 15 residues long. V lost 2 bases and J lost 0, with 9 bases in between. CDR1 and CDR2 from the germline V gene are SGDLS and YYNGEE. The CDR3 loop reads CASSVEGTSNQPQHF. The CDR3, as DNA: TGTGCCAGCAGCGTGGAGGGGACTAGCAATCAGCCCCAGCATTTT.

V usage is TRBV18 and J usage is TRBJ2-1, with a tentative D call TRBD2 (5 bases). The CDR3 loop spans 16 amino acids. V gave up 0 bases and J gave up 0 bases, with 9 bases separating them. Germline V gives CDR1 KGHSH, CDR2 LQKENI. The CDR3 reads CASSPPQSGSYNEQFF. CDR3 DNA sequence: TGTGCCAGCTCACCACCTCAGAGCGGCTCCTACAATGAGCAGTTCTTC.

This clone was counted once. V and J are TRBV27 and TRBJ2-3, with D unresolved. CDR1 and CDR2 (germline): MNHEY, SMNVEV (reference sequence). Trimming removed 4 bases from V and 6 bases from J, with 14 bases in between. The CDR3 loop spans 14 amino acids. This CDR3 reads CASSSLGVSDTQYF. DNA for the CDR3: TGTGCCAGCAGTTCCTTGGGCGTTTCGGATACGCAGTATTTT.

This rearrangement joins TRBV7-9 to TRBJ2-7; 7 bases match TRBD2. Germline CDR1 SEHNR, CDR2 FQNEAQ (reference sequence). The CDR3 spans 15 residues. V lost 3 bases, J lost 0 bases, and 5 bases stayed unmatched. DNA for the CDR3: TGTGCCAGCAGCTTGGGGGGGAGCAGCTCCTACGAGCAGTACTTC. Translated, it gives CASSLGGSSSYEQYF.

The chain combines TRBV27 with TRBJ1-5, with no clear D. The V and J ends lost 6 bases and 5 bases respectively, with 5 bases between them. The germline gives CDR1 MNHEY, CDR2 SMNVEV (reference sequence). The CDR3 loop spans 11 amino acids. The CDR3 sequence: CASRPYQPQHF. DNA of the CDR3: TGTGCCAGCAGGCCTTATCAGCCCCAGCATTTT.

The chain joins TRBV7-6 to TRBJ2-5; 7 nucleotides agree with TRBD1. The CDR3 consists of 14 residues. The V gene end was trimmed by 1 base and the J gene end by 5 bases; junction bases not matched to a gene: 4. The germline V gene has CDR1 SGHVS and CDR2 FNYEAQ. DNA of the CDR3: TGTGCCAGCAGCTTAGAAAGGGGGCTTGAGACCCAGTACTTC. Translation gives CASSLERGLETQYF.

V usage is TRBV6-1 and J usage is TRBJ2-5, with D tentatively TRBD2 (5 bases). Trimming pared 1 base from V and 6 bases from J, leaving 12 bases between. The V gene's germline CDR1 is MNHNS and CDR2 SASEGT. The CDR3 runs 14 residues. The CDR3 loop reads CASSEELVGKTQYF. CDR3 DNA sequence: TGTGCCAGCAGTGAAGAACTAGTTGGGAAGACCCAGTACTTC.

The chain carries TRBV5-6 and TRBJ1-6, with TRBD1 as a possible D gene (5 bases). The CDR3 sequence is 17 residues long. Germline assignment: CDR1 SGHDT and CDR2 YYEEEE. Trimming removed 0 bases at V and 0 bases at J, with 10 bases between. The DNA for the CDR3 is TGTGCCAGCAGCTTGGATATGGGGGGCTCCTATAATTCACCCCTCCACTTT. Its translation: CASSLDMGGSYNSPLHF.